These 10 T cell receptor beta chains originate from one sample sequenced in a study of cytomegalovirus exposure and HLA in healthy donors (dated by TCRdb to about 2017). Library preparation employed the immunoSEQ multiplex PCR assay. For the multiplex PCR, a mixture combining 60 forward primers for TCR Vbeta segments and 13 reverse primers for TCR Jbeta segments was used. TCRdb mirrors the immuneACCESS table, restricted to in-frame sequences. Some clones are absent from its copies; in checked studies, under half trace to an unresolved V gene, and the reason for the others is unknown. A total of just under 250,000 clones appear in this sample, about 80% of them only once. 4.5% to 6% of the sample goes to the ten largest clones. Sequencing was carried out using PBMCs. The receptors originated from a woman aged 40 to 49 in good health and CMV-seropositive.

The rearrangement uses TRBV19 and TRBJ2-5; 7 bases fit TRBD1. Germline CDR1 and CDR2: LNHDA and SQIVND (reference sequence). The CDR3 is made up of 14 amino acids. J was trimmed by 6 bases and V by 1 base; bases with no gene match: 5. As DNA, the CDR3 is TGTGCCAGTAGTATAGGGCAGGGGGAACAGACCCAGTACTTC. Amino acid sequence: CASSIGQGEQTQYF.

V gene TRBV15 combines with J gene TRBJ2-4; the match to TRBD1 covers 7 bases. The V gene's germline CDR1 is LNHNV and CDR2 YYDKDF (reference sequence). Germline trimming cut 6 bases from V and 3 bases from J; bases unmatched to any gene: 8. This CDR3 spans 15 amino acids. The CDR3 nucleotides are TGTGCCACCAGTCTGAGGGGGCAGGGCAAAAACATTCAGTACTTC. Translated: CATSLRGQGKNIQYF.

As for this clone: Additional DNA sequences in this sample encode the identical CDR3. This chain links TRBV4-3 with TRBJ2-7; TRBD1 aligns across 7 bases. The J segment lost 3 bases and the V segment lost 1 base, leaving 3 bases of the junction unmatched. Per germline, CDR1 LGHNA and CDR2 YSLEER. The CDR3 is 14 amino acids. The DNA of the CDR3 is TGCGCCAGCAGCCAAGGACAGGGCGTCTACGAGCAGTACTTC. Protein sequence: CASSQGQGVYEQYF.

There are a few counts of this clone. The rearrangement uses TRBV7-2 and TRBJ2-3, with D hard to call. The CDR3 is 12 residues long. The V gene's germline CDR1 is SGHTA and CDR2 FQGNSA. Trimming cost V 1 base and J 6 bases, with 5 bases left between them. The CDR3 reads CASSLGADTQYF. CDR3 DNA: TGTGCCAGCAGCTTAGGAGCGGATACGCAGTATTTT.

In nucleotides, the CDR3 is TGTGCCATCAGGGGGACTAGCGGGAGCTCCTACGAGCAGTACTTC. Residues: CAIRGTSGSSYEQYF. The rearrangement uses TRBV10-3 and TRBJ2-7; 14 bases map to TRBD2. V lost 6 bases to trimming and J lost 0 bases; unmatched junction nucleotides: 1. This CDR3 contains 15 residues. The germline gives CDR1 ENHRY, CDR2 SYGVKD.

The CDR3 sequence is CASSDLYEQYF. CDR3 DNA sequence: TGTGCCAGCAGTGATCTATACGAGCAGTACTTC. The V and J genes are TRBV6-5 and TRBJ2-7; D gene unclear. The germline V and J ends were trimmed by 5 bases and 4 bases, with 6 bases remaining between them. The germline V gene encodes CDR1 MNHEY and CDR2 SVGAGI. There are 11 residues in the CDR3.

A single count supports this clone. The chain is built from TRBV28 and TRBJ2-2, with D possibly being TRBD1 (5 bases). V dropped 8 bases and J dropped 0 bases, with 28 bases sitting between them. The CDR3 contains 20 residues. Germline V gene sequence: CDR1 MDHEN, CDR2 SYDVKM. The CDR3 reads CASLQLTAPRLFANTGELFF. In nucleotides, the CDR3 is TGTGCCAGCTTACAACTGACAGCTCCTCGACTCTTCGCGAACACCGGGGAGCTGTTTTTT.

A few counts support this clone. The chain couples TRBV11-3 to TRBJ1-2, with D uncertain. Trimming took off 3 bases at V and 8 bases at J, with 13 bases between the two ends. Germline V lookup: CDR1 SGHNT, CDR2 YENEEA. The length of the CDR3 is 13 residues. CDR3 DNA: TGTGCCAGCAGCTTTCCCGTCTTTGAGGGCTACACCTTC. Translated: CASSFPVFEGYTF.

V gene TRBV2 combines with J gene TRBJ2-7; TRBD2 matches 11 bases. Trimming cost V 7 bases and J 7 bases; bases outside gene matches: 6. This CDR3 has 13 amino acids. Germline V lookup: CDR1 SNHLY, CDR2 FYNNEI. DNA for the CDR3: TGTGCCAGCAAAACTAGCGGGGGTCGAGAGCAGTACTTC. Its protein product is CASKTSGGREQYF.

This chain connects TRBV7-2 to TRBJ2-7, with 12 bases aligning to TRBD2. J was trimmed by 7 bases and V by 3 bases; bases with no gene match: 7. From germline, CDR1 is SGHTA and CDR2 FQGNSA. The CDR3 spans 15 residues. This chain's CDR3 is CASSFLAGGPGEQYF. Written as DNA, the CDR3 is TGTGCCAGCAGCTTCCTAGCGGGGGGGCCGGGGGAGCAGTACTTC.